The source of this TCR beta chain is a study of T cell responses to AZD1222 COVID-19 vaccine. Germline CDR1 is LGHDT and CDR2 is YNNKEL (reference sequence). V lost 1 base, J lost 2 bases, and 17 bases lay in between. CDR3 length equals 17 residues. As for this clone: Its matching antigen is unknown.

Data came from immunoSEQ multiplex PCR; TCRdb stores just in-frame clones and leaves some out. The data contain 90,000 to 120,000 clones, approximately 88% of them singletons. Study conclusions and caveats: Repertoire samples came only from after the peak T cell response.

The clonotype comes from an adult in good health. The chain uses TRBV3-1 (or the pseudogene TRBV3-2) and TRBJ1-2; D is perhaps TRBD1 (5 bases). The source was peripheral blood, collected on day 0 of AZD1222 vaccination. In DNA, the CDR3 is TGTGCCAGCAGCCAAGGGGACCTCATTGGTAAAAACTATGGCTACACCTTC. It specifies CASSQGDLIGKNYGYTF.